This T cell receptor beta chain was profiled in a study of blood T cell repertoires in COVID-19 (TCRdb year 2020). Notes on the research overall: Collaborator samples came from the United States, Italy and Spain and covered acute and convalescent phases of COVID-19. A de-identified subject ID, COVID-19 status, age in years and sex were almost always included in the sample metadata. The prospective study material was composed of cDNA or gDNA derived from T cells, B-cell-depleted T cells, or PBMCs. A freely available public database, intended as a resource for researchers studying the immune response to SARS-CoV-2, is where the repertoires were released. Samples were obtained from the ongoing ImmuneRACE study (first 160 participants) and from about 1,300 subjects provided by 6 global collaborators. Deeply sampled blood TCRbeta repertoires from subjects exposed to, actively infected with, or recovered from COVID-19 were included in the dataset. Where available, HLA class I and class II types were taken from metadata supplied by the sample provider and were not determined by assay-based typing. Beyond this particular receptor, the publication reports: Clinical and demographic metadata were provided uncurated, with the amount varying by source and participant.

A remark on this clone: The target of this receptor is not known. The sample holds no much larger clone one base away, and base qualities are not on file.

Germline trimming amounts to 5 bases on V and 1 base on J, with 10 as the count of junction bases outside the gene matches. The CDR3 measures 17 amino acids from cysteine to phenylalanine. Here the CDR3 DNA is all that survives: 51 bases in frame from base 1. From the germline V gene, CDR1 is SGHTA and CDR2 is FQGTGA. Participants in the prospective study were aged roughly 18 to 95 years, lived in about two dozen United States geographic areas, and enrolled through a virtual design. To assign participants to cohorts, the prospective study relied on clinical history that participants themselves reported in a screening survey and a study questionnaire. ImmuneRACE Cohort 3 recovered participants were defined by two consecutive negative NP/OP PCR tests, healthcare professional clearance, or symptom resolution. Each participant in the prospective study had whole blood, serum and a nasopharyngeal or oropharyngeal swab collected by mobile phlebotomists. Participants in the prospective study had the option to provide additional blood draws and questionnaires over a roughly two-month period. Blood samples from the prospective study were shipped frozen or at room temperature prior to DNA extraction.

TCRbeta CDR3 regions were amplified from genomic DNA using the immunoSEQ Assay, a bias-controlled multiplex PCR. Turning to the authors' computational methods: Nucleated cell counts per sample were estimated from amplification of reference gene primers within the assay. To quantify the absolute abundance of each unique TCRbeta CDR3 rearrangement, sequence reads were collapsed and filtered. For each sample, productive Simpson clonality was calculated by taking the square root of Simpson's diversity index across productive rearrangements. The clones in this table, taken by TCRdb from immuneACCESS, are in-frame only. Not every clone is retained; where verified, under half of the shortfall comes from an unresolved V gene, and the cause of the rest is unknown. V, J and clone size are those of that table, while D and trimming were read from the DNA. The sample table shows about 400,000 clones, and roughly 89% are seen once. The ten top clones hold around 1.7% of the sample.

The receptor chain draws on TRBV7-3 and TRBJ2-3; a stretch of 9 junction bases matches TRBD2. The sequence was obtained from a woman between 25 and 40 years old who had recovered from COVID-19. Sequenced sample: PBMCs or T cells enriched from blood (not recorded which). CDR3 region: CASSRHPRTSGTDTQYF. At the DNA level, the sequence is TGTGCCAGCAGCCGTCATCCCCGGACTAGCGGCACAGATACGCAGTATTTT.